Below are 16 T cell receptor beta chains sequenced from a single sample in a study of blood T cell repertoires in COVID-19. Clones were sequenced by immunoSEQ multiplex PCR, and TCRdb holds only the in-frame ones, with some missing. The sample gives roughly 80,000 clones, approximately 87% of which show up once; roughly a sixth is in the top ten. The sample consisted of peripheral blood. The origin of the receptors is a man at least 80 years old in a cohort sampled during active COVID-19.

The V call is TRBV10-2, the J call TRBJ1-2, with D possibly matching TRBD1 (6 bases). V lost 3 bases and J 6 bases, leaving 14 bases between the germline ends. This CDR3 spans 14 amino acids. Germline CDR1 is WSHSY and CDR2 is SAAADI. CDR3 loop: CASSDLSRGNGYTF. CDR3 DNA: TGCGCCAGCAGTGACCTTAGCAGGGGCAATGGCTACACCTTC.

The chain couples TRBV9 to TRBJ2-5, with D unresolved. Trimming stripped 0 bases from V and 3 bases from J, with 15 bases between. The CDR3 runs 16 residues. Germline-derived CDR1 and CDR2 are SGDLS and YYNGEE. The CDR3: CASSVGAGYEEETQYF. In DNA form, the CDR3 reads TGTGCCAGCAGCGTAGGAGCCGGTTACGAGGAAGAGACCCAGTACTTC. Variable domain in full (rest from reference TRBV9 and TRBJ2-5): DSGVTQTPKHLITATGQRVTLRCSPRSGDLSVYWYQQSLDQGLQFLIQYYNGEERAKGNILERFSAQQFPDLHSELNLSSLELGDSALYFCASSVGAGYEEETQYFGPGTRLLVL.

The chain links TRBV2 to TRBJ2-7; D not resolved. Germline values: CDR1 SNHLY, CDR2 FYNNEI. The CDR3 is 15 residues long. The V and J ends lost 2 bases and 2 bases respectively, with 13 bases between them. CDR3: CASSEMAIRAYEQYV. The CDR3 DNA is TGTGCCAGCAGTGAAATGGCTATCCGGGCCTACGAGCAGTACGTC.

This chain uses TRBV20-1 with TRBJ1-1; 9 bases are a match to TRBD1. The CDR3 has 13 amino acids. Germline V gene sequence: CDR1 DFQATT, CDR2 SNEGSKA (reference sequence). V shed 3 bases, J shed 4 bases, and the junction held 3 bases outside the gene matches. DNA of the CDR3: TGCAGTGCTAGTGAGACAGGGGGCACTGAAGCTTTCTTT. Amino acids: CSASETGGTEAFF.

The V gene is TRBV6-6, the J gene TRBJ1-6; 10 nucleotides agree with TRBD1. CDR1 and CDR2 (germline): MNHNY, SVGAGI (reference sequence). J was trimmed by 0 bases and V by 5 bases; bases with no gene match: 7. The CDR3 runs 18 residues. The CDR3 loop is CASSPTGGHSSYNSPLHF. DNA of the CDR3: TGTGCCAGCAGTCCGACAGGGGGCCACAGCTCCTATAATTCACCCCTCCACTTT.

This clone showed up just once. The J gene is TRBJ1-1, the V gene TRBV3-1 (or the pseudogene TRBV3-2); no definite D call. Trimming removed 4 bases from V and 4 bases from J, with 16 bases in between. CDR1 and CDR2 (germline): LGHDT, YNNKEL (reference sequence). This CDR3 spans 15 amino acids. CDR3 sequence (DNA): TGTGCCAGCAGCCCCGGAGAGGGCTCCGGCACTGAAGCTTTCTTT. Translation: CASSPGEGSGTEAFF.

The V gene is TRBV11-2, the J gene TRBJ1-1, with TRBD1 identical over 10 bases. Looked up from germline, CDR1 is SGHAT and CDR2 is FQNNGV. V lost 5 bases and J lost 6; bases outside the gene matches: 12. The CDR3 extends over 16 amino acids. The CDR3 DNA sequence: TGTGCCAGCAGCCTGGGACAGGGGATGGTGATCGCTGAAGCTTTCTTT. Translation gives CASSLGQGMVIAEAFF. Full variable domain (remainder filled in from reference TRBV11-2 and TRBJ1-1): EAGVAQSPRYKIIEKRQSVAFWCNPISGHATLYWYQQILGQGPKLLIQFQNNGVVDDSQLPKDRFSAERLKGVDSTLKIQPAKLEDSAVYLCASSLGQGMVIAEAFFGQGTRLTVV.

The chain joins TRBV5-1 to TRBJ2-1, with D tentatively TRBD1 (6 bases). Trimming took 3 bases from V and 9 from J, leaving 16 bases between them. This CDR3 is 14 amino acids long. Germline assignment: CDR1 SGHRS and CDR2 YFSETQ. CDR3: CASSYGQIEGEQFF. The CDR3 DNA follows: TGCGCCAGCAGCTACGGACAGATTGAAGGTGAGCAGTTCTTC.

V usage is TRBV6-1 and J usage is TRBJ2-7, with D possibly being TRBD2 (7 bases). CDR1 is MNHNS and CDR2 is SASEGT in the germline V gene. Trimming removed 0 bases at V and 5 bases at J, with 11 bases between. The CDR3 consists of 14 residues. The DNA for the CDR3 is TGTGCCAGCAGTGAAGCAGGGGAGGGGGACGAGCAGTACGTC. This encodes CASSEAGEGDEQYV.

The chain joins TRBV5-4 to TRBJ2-3, with D maybe TRBD2 (7 bases). CDR1 SGHNT and CDR2 YYREEE come from the germline V gene (reference sequence). Between the trimmed V and J ends, which lost 4 bases and 5 bases, there was a span of 14 bases. This CDR3 contains 14 residues. The CDR3 is CASSMGGGGDTQYF. The CDR3 DNA reads as TGTGCCAGCAGCATGGGGGGGGGCGGAGATACGCAGTATTTT.

The chain combines TRBV5-5 with TRBJ2-5, with a tentative D call TRBD1 (6 bases). This CDR3 has 15 amino acids. Trimming stripped 3 bases from V and 1 base from J, with 13 bases between. Germline V gene data show CDR1 as SGHKS and CDR2 as YYEKEE (reference sequence). In DNA form, the CDR3 reads TGTGCCAGCAGCTGGATGGACAGCCCCCAAGAGACCCAGTACTTC. Translation: CASSWMDSPQETQYF.

The chain combines TRBV7-2 with TRBJ2-7; D unresolved. The CDR3 is 12 residues long. V was shortened by 4 bases and J by 2 bases, with 6 bases between the two germline ends. Germline V lookup: CDR1 SGHTA, CDR2 FQGNSA. CDR3 sequence: CASSSTAYEQYF. The CDR3 DNA sequence: TGTGCCAGCAGCTCCACGGCCTACGAGCAGTACTTC. The variable domain in full, completed from reference TRBV7-2 and TRBJ2-7, reads GAGVSQSPSNKVTEKGKDVELRCDPISGHTALYWYRQSLGQGLEFLIYFQGNSAPDKSGLPSDRFSAERTGGSVSTLTIQRTQQEDSAVYLCASSSTAYEQYFGPGTRLTVT.

CDR3 nucleotide sequence: TGCGCCAGCAGCTCCACCGGACTAGCGGGGGGCATTAGGGATACGCAGTATTTT. Protein: CASSSTGLAGGIRDTQYF. The chain combines TRBV5-1 with TRBJ2-3; 14 bases line up with TRBD2. The germline CDR1 and CDR2 sequences are SGHRS and YFSETQ. The CDR3 is 18 amino acids. The ends lost 3 bases at V and 6 bases at J; junction bases unmatched: 12. The variable domain in full, completed from reference TRBV5-1 and TRBJ2-3, reads KAGVTQTPRYLIKTRGQQVTLSCSPISGHRSVSWYQQTPGQGLQFLFEYFSETQRNKGNFPGRFSGRQFSNSRSEMNVSTLELGDSALYLCASSSTGLAGGIRDTQYFGPGTRLTVL.

V and J are TRBV4-2 and TRBJ2-5, with 7 bases identical to TRBD1. The V segment lost 4 bases and the J segment 2 bases; nucleotides outside the gene matches: 13. CDR1 is LGHNA and CDR2 is YNFKEQ in the germline V gene. The CDR3 sequence is 17 residues long. As DNA, the CDR3 is TGTGCCAGCAGCCCAAGATCCAGACAGGGTATACAAGAGACCCAGTACTTC. Its protein product is CASSPRSRQGIQETQYF.

CDR3: CASSPGLAGLTDTQYF. The CDR3 DNA sequence: TGTGCCAGCAGCCCGGGACTAGCGGGCCTCACAGATACGCAGTATTTT. This chain connects TRBV7-2 to TRBJ2-3; 12 nucleotides agree with TRBD2. This CDR3 is 16 amino acids long. The germline V gene has CDR1 SGHTA and CDR2 FQGNSA. The junction had 5 bases not matched to a gene; V was cut back by 5 bases and J by 2 bases.

This clone was seen once. This sequence joins TRBV5-1 and TRBJ1-1; 9 nucleotides align to TRBD1. CDR3 length: 15 residues. V shed 5 bases and J 1 base; nucleotides not matched to a gene: 6. Germline V gene sequence: CDR1 SGHRS, CDR2 YFSETQ. CDR3 sequence (DNA): TGCGCCAGCAGTTTCGCGGGACAGGGGAACACTGAAGCTTTCTTT. Protein product: CASSFAGQGNTEAFF.